This T cell receptor beta chain is drawn from a study of blood T cell repertoires in COVID-19. TCRdb's table, derived via immunoSEQ multiplex PCR, lists solely in-frame clones and lacks some. The table includes 250,000 or so clones, around nine tenths detected once. The germline gives CDR1 MDHEN, CDR2 SYDVKM. There are 13 residues in the CDR3. After removal of 5 bases from V and 4 bases from J, the junction contained 3 bases not matched to a gene. Source material: PBMCs or T cells enriched from blood (not recorded which). This receptor was obtained from a man younger than 45 who had recovered from COVID-19. This sequence joins TRBV28 and TRBJ1-2; 8 nucleotides match TRBD1. The CDR3 bases are TGTGCCAGCAGTGACAGGGGTGGCTATGGCTACACCTTC. Residues: CASSDRGGYGYTF.